The 12 T cell receptor beta chains reported below all come from one sample, sequenced in a study of blood T cell repertoires in COVID-19. Libraries were prepared by immunoSEQ multiplex PCR; TCRdb keeps only in-frame clonotypes and omits some of them. The sample carries 200,000 to 250,000 clones, around 90% recorded once. Source material: PBMCs or T cells enriched from blood (not recorded which). These receptors were obtained from a man aged 25 to 40 who had recovered from COVID-19.

This sequence joins TRBV30 and TRBJ1-6; D uncertain. The CDR3 is 13 amino acids. The germline gives CDR1 GTSNPN, CDR2 SVGIG (reference sequence). V was pared by 1 base and J by 7 bases, with 8 bases between. The DNA of the CDR3 is TGTGCCTGGAGTGGTGTCGGGAATTCACCCCTCCACTTT. Residues: CAWSGVGNSPLHF.

CDR3 loop: CASKPMGRGNTEAFF. CDR3 in DNA: TGTGCCAGCAAACCGATGGGAAGGGGGAACACTGAAGCTTTCTTT. The V call is TRBV6-1, the J call TRBJ1-1; TRBD1 is a possible D gene (5 bases). Per germline, CDR1 MNHNS and CDR2 SASEGT. The CDR3 consists of 15 residues. V shed 7 bases and J shed 1 base, with 16 bases lying between them.

This chain connects TRBV18 to TRBJ2-5, with 8 bases aligning to TRBD1. From germline, CDR1 is KGHSH and CDR2 LQKENI. The V gene end was trimmed by 6 bases and the J gene end by 5 bases; junction bases not matched to a gene: 11. The CDR3 loop spans 15 amino acids. Here the CDR3 DNA reads TGTGCCAGCTCGCGACAGGGGACGTCTTTTGAGACCCAGTACTTC. It specifies CASSRQGTSFETQYF. Combining the CDR3 with reference TRBV18 and TRBJ2-5 gives the whole variable domain NAGVMQNPRHLVRRRGQEARLRCSPMKGHSHVYWYRQLPEEGLKFMVYLQKENIIDESGMPKERFSAEFPKEGPSILRIQQVVRGDSAAYFCASSRQGTSFETQYFGPGTRLLVL.

The chain couples TRBV5-6 to TRBJ2-2; TRBD2 agrees at 8 bases. The CDR3 runs to 16 residues. V lost 2 bases to trimming and J lost 5 bases; unmatched junction nucleotides: 8. Germline V gene sequence: CDR1 SGHDT, CDR2 YYEEEE. In nucleotides, the CDR3 is TGTGCCAGCAGCTTAACCGGGGGGGCTCGGACCGGGGAGCTGTTTTTT. This encodes CASSLTGGARTGELFF.

The J gene is TRBJ1-2, the V gene TRBV14; no clear D. CDR1 is SGHDN and CDR2 is FVKESK in the germline V gene. V shed 0 bases and J shed 5 bases, with 16 bases lying between them. The CDR3 is made up of 16 amino acids. The CDR3 region is CASSQDRLGSRYGYTF. As DNA, the CDR3 is TGTGCCAGCAGCCAAGATCGTTTGGGGAGTCGGTATGGCTACACCTTC.

This clone occurred once. The chain recombines TRBV3-1 (or the pseudogene TRBV3-2) with TRBJ2-1; D might be TRBD2 (5 bases). Germline-derived CDR1 and CDR2 are LGHDT and YNNKEL (reference sequence). Deletions cut 0 bases from V and 6 bases from J, with 12 bases between. This CDR3 spans 15 amino acids. CDR3: CASSQDLASGNEQFF. CDR3 nucleotides: TGTGCCAGCAGCCAAGATCTGGCGAGCGGCAATGAGCAGTTCTTC.

The DNA for the CDR3 is TGTGCCAGCAGCCTGTCGGGAGGGGCTGGAAACACCATATATTTT. Its translation: CASSLSGGAGNTIYF. This chain connects TRBV7-9 to TRBJ1-3; a weak D match, TRBD1 (5 bases). This CDR3 region has 15 residues. Trimming shortened V by 5 bases and J by 2 bases, and 13 bases separated the two germline ends. Looked up from germline, CDR1 is SEHNR and CDR2 is FQNEAQ (reference sequence).

The V and J genes are TRBV6-1 and TRBJ2-7, with D possibly TRBD1 on 5 matching bases. This CDR3 region has 14 residues. Trimming took off 1 base at V and 3 bases at J, with 10 bases between the two ends. The germline V gene encodes CDR1 MNHNS and CDR2 SASEGT. CDR3 bases: TGTGCCAGCAGTGAAGGGGGCAGGGTCTACGAGCAGTACTTC. Amino acids: CASSEGGRVYEQYF.

This chain uses TRBV28 with TRBJ1-3; tentatively, D is TRBD1 (6 bases). The germline V gene encodes CDR1 MDHEN and CDR2 SYDVKM. CDR3 length: 16 residues. Trimming left V 6 bases short and J 0 bases short, with 15 bases between. The CDR3 nucleotides read TGTGCCAGCAGCCCGGGACAAACTTACTCTGGAAACACCATATATTTT. It encodes CASSPGQTYSGNTIYF.

This clone came up once. The rearrangement links TRBV28 to TRBJ1-3; D not resolved. V gave up 5 bases and J gave up 0 bases, with 11 bases separating them. Germline values: CDR1 MDHEN, CDR2 SYDVKM. CDR3 length: 15 residues. The CDR3 loop reads CASSPTGGSGNTIYF. Here the CDR3 DNA reads TGTGCCAGCAGTCCAACGGGTGGCTCTGGAAACACCATATATTTT.

The V and J genes are TRBV7-9 and TRBJ1-3, with D perhaps TRBD1 (5 bases). The CDR3 loop spans 18 amino acids. The ends were cut back, 5 bases at V and 0 bases at J, with 20 bases in the middle. Germline CDR1 and CDR2: SEHNR and FQNEAQ (reference sequence). The CDR3 DNA sequence: TGTGCCAGCAGCCCCGGGTCACCAGGGCGATTCTCTGGAAACACCATATATTTT. As protein: CASSPGSPGRFSGNTIYF. Looking up the rest from reference TRBV7-9 and TRBJ1-3 gives the full variable domain: DTGVSQNPRHKITKRGQNVTFRCDPISEHNRLYWYRQTLGQGPEFLTYFQNEAQLEKSRLLSDRFSAERPKGSFSTLEIQRTEQGDSAMYLCASSPGSPGRFSGNTIYFGEGSWLTVV.

This sequence joins TRBV19 and TRBJ2-7; the D gene is possibly TRBD1 (5 bases). CDR3 length: 15 amino acids. Trimming shortened V by 1 base and J by 0 bases, and 10 bases separated the two germline ends. The germline gives CDR1 LNHDA, CDR2 SQIVND (reference sequence). The CDR3 DNA reads as TGTGCCAGTAGTATAGCCGGACAAAGCTCCTACGAGCAGTACTTC. The encoded protein is CASSIAGQSSYEQYF.